This TCR beta chain was found in a study of T cell responses to AZD1222 COVID-19 vaccine. CDR1 and CDR2 from the germline V gene are MNHEY and SVGEGT. The CDR3 length is 14 residues. V trimming: 2 bases; J trimming: 6 bases; junction bases outside the gene matches: 4. Sequencing used immunoSEQ multiplex PCR; TCRdb keeps in-frame clones, though not all of them. The sample shows around 150,000 clones, about 93% of them seen only once. Note on this clone: Antigen unknown.

Analyses pooled second doses at about 4 or about 12 weeks. Study-wide results and caveats: Only six or seven AZD1222 recipients were seropositive at baseline. The study found Spike-specific TCR breadth and depth rose after two AZD1222 doses. None of the repertoires were sampled until the peak T cell response had passed.

This sequence joins TRBV6-2 or TRBV6-3 and TRBJ2-3, with TRBD2 matching over 8 bases. The specimen comprised peripheral blood, sampled 28 days after the second AZD1222 dose. This TCR came from an adult who received the AZD1222 COVID-19 vaccine. CDR3 in amino acids: CASSYHSGEDTQYF. The CDR3, as DNA: TGTGCCAGCAGTTACCATAGCGGGGAGGATACGCAGTATTTT.